A selection of T cell receptor beta chains follows, all from one sample in a study of blood T cell repertoires in COVID-19. The repertoire was sequenced with immunoSEQ multiplex PCR; TCRdb's copy has only in-frame clones and lacks some. This table has 66,000 or so clones, about four fifths appearing once. The material sequenced was peripheral blood. The receptor source for this set is a human donor in a cohort sampled during active COVID-19. Both conserved end residues are part of each CDR3. The order of the fields is V gene, D gene, clone size, J gene, CDR3 protein, CDR3 DNA. The D gene is left open where the match is weak. Rows may omit the clone size; those that give it use once, few, many or a size class.

TRBV5-6,.,.,TRBJ2-3,CASSGGHSTDTQYF,TGTGCCAGCAGCGGGGGACACAGCACAGATACGCAGTATTTT
TRBV2,.,.,TRBJ1-4,CASSAQGSSNEKLFF,TGTGCCAGCAGTGCTCAGGGGAGCTCTAATGAAAAACTGTTTTTT
TRBV5-1,.,.,TRBJ1-3,CASSLAPGSGNTIYF,TGCGCCAGCAGCTTGGCCCCGGGCTCTGGAAACACCATATATTTT
TRBV2,TRBD2,.,TRBJ2-7,CASRARGTNYEQYF,TGTGCCAGCAGAGCCAGAGGGACTAACTACGAGCAGTACTTC
TRBV10-3,TRBD1,few,TRBJ2-7,CAISDETGFLGLASYEQYF,TGTGCCATCAGTGACGAGACAGGGTTCCTAGGGCTAGCTTCCTACGAGCAGTACTTC
TRBV5-1,TRBD2,.,TRBJ2-7,CASSLAPGTSSNEQYF,TGCGCCAGCAGCTTGGCCCCCGGGACTAGTTCCAACGAGCAGTACTTC
TRBV25-1,TRBD1,.,TRBJ1-6,CASSDMRGLESPLHF,TGTGCCAGCAGTGATATGAGGGGGCTTGAGTCACCCCTCCACTTT
TRBV21-1,.,.,TRBJ2-3,CASSKREGSDTQYF,TGTGCCAGCAGCAAAAGGGAGGGATCCGATACGCAGTATTTT
TRBV2,.,.,TRBJ1-5,CASSGGSQPQHF,TGTGCCAGCAGTGGAGGCAGCCAGCCCCAGCATTTT
TRBV28,TRBD1,.,TRBJ1-5,CASTRGAGRQPQHF,TGTGCCAGCACCAGGGGGGCGGGACGGCAGCCCCAGCATTTT
TRBV6-6,.,.,TRBJ2-6,CASSSRLSGANVLTF,TGTGCCAGCAGCTCTCGACTCTCTGGGGCCAACGTCCTGACTTTC
TRBV6-5,TRBD1,.,TRBJ2-7,CASRVQGATYEQYF,TGTGCCAGCAGGGTTCAGGGGGCGACCTACGAGCAGTACTTC
TRBV6-2/TRBV6-3,TRBD1,.,TRBJ2-7,CASSYLRQGDEQYF,TGTGCCAGCAGTTACTTGAGGCAGGGGGACGAGCAGTACTTC
TRBV5-6,TRBD1,once,TRBJ2-3,CASSLPRGNTDTQYF,TGTGCCAGCAGCCTTCCCAGGGGGAACACAGATACGCAGTATTTT
TRBV25-1,.,few,TRBJ2-1,CASSDGGRLGNEQFF,TGTGCCAGCAGTGACGGGGGGCGCCTCGGTAATGAGCAGTTCTTC
TRBV11-2,TRBD1,.,TRBJ1-1,CASNSQGMNTEAFF,TGTGCCAGCAACTCACAGGGGATGAACACTGAAGCTTTCTTT
TRBV30,.,.,TRBJ1-1,CAWAAGPATEAFF,TGTGCCTGGGCGGCAGGGCCGGCCACTGAAGCTTTCTTT
TRBV7-8,TRBD1,.,TRBJ1-2,CASSRTGGHGYTF,TGTGCCAGCAGCCGGACAGGGGGTCATGGCTACACCTTC
TRBV7-8,.,.,TRBJ2-2,CASSPQPPPGELFF,TGTGCCAGCAGCCCACAACCGCCCCCCGGGGAGCTGTTTTTT
TRBV6-5,TRBD1,.,TRBJ1-1,CASRGTANVAEAFF,TGTGCCAGCAGGGGGACAGCGAATGTCGCTGAAGCTTTCTTT
TRBV5-4,TRBD1,.,TRBJ2-7,CASSPGQGGSYEQYF,TGTGCCAGCAGCCCGGGACAGGGGGGCTCCTACGAGCAGTACTTC
TRBV5-1,TRBD2,.,TRBJ2-7,CASSGREGYYEQYF,TGCGCCAGCAGCGGAAGGGAGGGTTACTACGAGCAGTACTTC
TRBV27,TRBD1,.,TRBJ2-7,CASSPRDRGLNEQYF,TGTGCCAGCAGTCCCCGGGACAGGGGGCTTAACGAGCAGTACTTC
TRBV19,.,.,TRBJ1-5,CASSMQGNQPQHF,TGTGCCAGTAGTATGCAGGGCAATCAGCCCCAGCATTTT
TRBV15,TRBD2,.,TRBJ2-7,CATSEGLAGLYEQYF,TGTGCCACCAGCGAAGGACTAGCGGGATTATACGAGCAGTACTTC
TRBV28,.,.,TRBJ1-1,CASRPRRGPHTEAFF,TGTGCCAGCAGACCCCGGCGGGGGCCCCACACTGAAGCTTTCTTT
TRBV9,.,.,TRBJ1-1,CASSQDEGHTEAFF,TGTGCCAGCAGCCAAGACGAGGGTCACACTGAAGCTTTCTTT
TRBV19,.,.,TRBJ1-3,CASSADTGPNGNTIYF,TGTGCCAGTAGTGCGGACACTGGGCCTAATGGAAACACCATATATTTT
TRBV28,.,.,TRBJ1-2,CASSQIYGYTF,TGTGCCAGCTCCCAGATCTATGGCTACACCTTC
TRBV6-5,TRBD1,.,TRBJ1-3,CASGTGDRKNTIYF,TGTGCCAGCGGGACAGGGGATAGAAAAAACACCATATATTTT
TRBV6-5,.,.,TRBJ2-7,CASSYPKGGQTYEQYF,TGTGCCAGCAGTTACCCCAAGGGGGGACAGACCTACGAGCAGTACTTC
TRBV15,.,.,TRBJ1-5,CATSRDQAAHGQPQHF,TGTGCCACCAGCAGAGATCAGGCCGCCCACGGACAGCCCCAGCATTTT
TRBV7-6,.,.,TRBJ1-2,CASSLSPLLPTYGYTF,TGTGCCAGCAGCTTATCCCCCCTCCTTCCTACTTATGGCTACACCTTC
TRBV5-5,TRBD1,.,TRBJ2-2,CASSLSGGLSTGELFF,TGTGCCAGCAGCTTATCAGGGGGCCTTAGCACCGGGGAGCTGTTTTTT
TRBV27,.,few,TRBJ2-5,CASSFYGMVQETQYF,TGTGCCAGCAGTTTTTACGGGATGGTCCAAGAGACCCAGTACTTC
TRBV19,TRBD1,.,TRBJ2-7,CASSLAGQVGEQYF,TGTGCCAGTAGTCTAGCAGGACAGGTGGGCGAGCAGTACTTC
TRBV6-4,TRBD1,few,TRBJ2-7,CARPRGRPEQYF,TGTGCCAGACCTAGGGGGCGCCCCGAGCAGTACTTC
TRBV2,.,.,TRBJ1-6,CASSDLGPNSPLHF,TGTGCCAGCAGTGACCTGGGGCCAAATTCACCCCTCCACTTT
TRBV12-1,.,.,TRBJ2-2,CASSLETGYQGNTGELFF,TGTGCCAGCAGCTTGGAGACAGGTTACCAGGGGAACACCGGGGAGCTGTTTTTT